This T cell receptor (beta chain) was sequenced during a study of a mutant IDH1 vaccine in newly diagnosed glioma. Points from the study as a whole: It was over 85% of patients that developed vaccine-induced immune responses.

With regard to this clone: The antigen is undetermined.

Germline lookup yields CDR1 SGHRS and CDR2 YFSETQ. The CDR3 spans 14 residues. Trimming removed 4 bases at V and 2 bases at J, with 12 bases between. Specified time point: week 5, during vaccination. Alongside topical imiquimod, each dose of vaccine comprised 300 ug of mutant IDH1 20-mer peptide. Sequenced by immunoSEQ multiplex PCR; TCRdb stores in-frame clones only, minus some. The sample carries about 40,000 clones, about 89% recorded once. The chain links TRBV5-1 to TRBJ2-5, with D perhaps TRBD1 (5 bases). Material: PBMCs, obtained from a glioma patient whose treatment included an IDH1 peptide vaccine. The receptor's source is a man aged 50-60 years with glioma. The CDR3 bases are TGCGCCAGCAGCAAGGGGCAGGCGCAAGAGACCCAGTACTTC. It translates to CASSKGQAQETQYF.